The sequence of this T cell receptor (beta chain) was determined in a study of neurological immune-mediated disorders (dated by TCRdb to about 2019). Background on the whole study: Peripheral blood TCR-beta repertoires from HTLV-I-associated myelopathy (HAM/TSP) patients, multiple sclerosis patients and healthy controls were compared by UMI-based sequencing. Alongside PBMC samples, the set of about 97 TCR-beta libraries contained longitudinal samples, technical triplicates, and paired CD4+ and CD8+ T-cell subsets that had been sorted. The cohort was made up of 68 subjects, consisting of roughly 15 HAM/TSP patients, some 34 multiple sclerosis patients and 20 healthy controls. Here is what the overall study found, with its caveats: No identical CDR3 amino acid sequences were found to be shared among expanded clones across subjects, suggesting that TCR-beta repertoires were private in all groups. The highest TCR clonal expansion was observed in HAM/TSP patients, whereas the lowest was observed in MS patients, even when compared with healthy controls.

cDNA was synthesized by template-switch 5'RACE using a primer carrying a 10-nucleotide random unique molecular identifier by which each TCR transcript was tagged. Over 160 million TCR-beta sequences, covering 15-18 subjects, were produced in each sequencing run. The RNeasy kit was used for extraction of total RNA. The KAPA Real-time Library Amplification kit was used to amplify TCR-beta VDJ regions with primers for the TCR constant region and the 5'RACE anchor. A first PCR added sample indexes and Illumina adaptors, and a second PCR then raised library yield. After Ampure bead purification, the TCR product of roughly 650 bp was size-selected on a 2% E-gel SizeSelection system. Library quality was checked on a Bioanalyzer, concentration was measured with Qubit, and libraries were quantified with the Kapa Library Quantification kit before pooling. An Illumina HiSeq 2500 was used to sequence the libraries paired-end at 2 x 150 bp. To increase sequence diversity, about 25-31% phiX was spiked into each library pool. Per the authors' processing: Quality-filtered reads were processed with the UMI-based MiGEC pipeline, which removed over 85% of raw TCR sequences during error correction. IMGT germline references were used for aligning VDJ genes, and each clonotype was defined as a unique CDR3 amino acid sequence together with its V-J genes. Clonal expansion, Shannon diversity, and CDR3 relatedness (CalcPairwiseDistances, ClusterSamples) were evaluated with VDJtools, and phylogenetic trees were built with CLCbio workbench. A clone was classed as expanded if it had 8 or more unique UMIs, a cutoff based on coefficient-of-variation modelling across technical triplicates. TCRdb trimmed the raw reads at Q25, called clones with MiXCR and kept productive beta chains. Duplicate CDR3 protein sequences are folded into a single record with the most common DNA and genes. The V and J calls and clone size are TCRdb's, not the authors'. In this sample the table shows 25,000 to 35,000 distinct CDR3 sequences, around 4% of which occur a single time. The leading ten clones occupy more than 20% of the sample.

The healthy controls were volunteers from a blood bank in Maryland, USA. For the sorted-subset TCR libraries, the starting material was around 1 million sorted CD4+ or CD8+ T cells. Peripheral blood was subjected to Ficoll-Hypaque density gradient centrifugation to isolate PBMCs, which were then cryopreserved in liquid nitrogen. Paired sorted CD4+ and CD8+ subsets came from healthy controls, HAM/TSP patients and MS patients. This clonotype was seen repeatedly, ten times or more. This receptor's antigen is unknown. Base quality data are lacking; no much larger clone is found one base away. This receptor was identified in a woman in her thirties or forties in good health. The material sequenced was CD4+ T cells from blood.

The CDR3 region reads CASSGLAAGYEQYF. The DNA sequence follows: TGTGCCAGCAGTGGACTAGCCGCAGGCTACGAGCAGTACTTC. The chain joins TRBV7-2 to TRBJ2-7; a stretch of 8 junction bases matches TRBD2. Trimming takes 6 bases off V and 3 bases off J; junction bases not matched to a gene: 7. CDR1 and CDR2 are read off the germline V gene as SGHTA and FQGNSA. The CDR3 runs 14 residues from the cysteine to the phenylalanine. Only the CDR3 DNA stays, 42 bases, in frame from base 1.